These 22 T cell receptor beta chains were sequenced from one sample in a study of cytomegalovirus exposure and HLA in healthy donors. The PCR employed 60 Vbeta primers together with 13 Jbeta primers. TCRdb's table, derived via immunoSEQ multiplex PCR, lists solely in-frame clones and lacks some. The listing contains about 44,000 clones. Material for sequencing was PBMCs. The receptor source for this set is a male donor in good health and CMV-seronegative.

The rearrangement links TRBV19 to TRBJ2-4; 11 bases fit TRBD1. The CDR3 is 17 amino acids. V shed 1 base, J shed 7 bases, and the junction held 9 bases outside the gene matches. Germline CDR1 and CDR2: LNHDA and SQIVND (reference sequence). The CDR3 loop reads CASSIAWRGQGGNIQYF. CDR3 sequence (DNA): TGTGCCAGTAGTATAGCTTGGAGGGGACAGGGGGGGAACATTCAGTACTTC.

The V gene is TRBV5-8, the J gene TRBJ1-5; D gene ambiguous. The ends were cut back, 3 bases at V and 2 bases at J, with 6 bases in the middle. The CDR3 covers 13 residues. Germline V gives CDR1 SGHTS, CDR2 YDEGEE. CDR3 loop: CASSSEGNQPQHF. CDR3 in DNA: TGTGCCAGCAGCTCGGAGGGCAATCAGCCCCAGCATTTT.

The chain joins TRBV2 to TRBJ1-1; no clear D. Trimming removed 7 bases at V and 3 bases at J, with 15 bases between. The CDR3 runs 14 residues. Germline V gene sequence: CDR1 SNHLY, CDR2 FYNNEI. The CDR3 coding sequence is TGTGCCAGCAACTCCCTCGAGAGGGACACTGAAGCTTTCTTT. Protein: CASNSLERDTEAFF.

The J gene is TRBJ2-7, the V gene TRBV7-9; TRBD1 agrees at 10 bases. Germline V lookup: CDR1 SEHNR, CDR2 FQNEAQ (reference sequence). Germline trimming cut 2 bases from V and 2 bases from J; bases unmatched to any gene: 15. CDR3 length: 19 amino acids. CDR3 protein: CASSLTRRAGTGEPYEQYF. Here the CDR3 DNA reads TGTGCCAGCAGCTTAACACGTCGAGCCGGGACAGGGGAACCCTACGAGCAGTACTTC.

V usage is TRBV6-1 and J usage is TRBJ2-2; 7 positions agree with TRBD2. The CDR3 consists of 15 residues. The V segment lost 1 base and the J segment 5 bases; nucleotides outside the gene matches: 4. Looked up from germline, CDR1 is MNHNS and CDR2 is SASEGT. CDR3 coding DNA: TGTGCCAGCAGTGAAGGCGGGAGTTTAACCGGGGAGCTGTTTTTT. Its translation is CASSEGGSLTGELFF.

The V gene is TRBV5-1, the J gene TRBJ1-1, with D hard to call. Germline assignment: CDR1 SGHRS and CDR2 YFSETQ. CDR3 length: 14 amino acids. Trimming took 0 bases from V and 3 from J, leaving 9 bases between them. CDR3 DNA sequence: TGCGCCAGCAGCTTGGAAGCCGTCTACACTGAAGCTTTCTTT. Translating gives CASSLEAVYTEAFF.

This chain uses TRBV5-1 with TRBJ2-1; 8 positions match TRBD2. The trim removed 3 bases at V and 3 bases at J, leaving 8 bases unmatched. This CDR3 comprises 16 residues. Looked up from germline, CDR1 is SGHRS and CDR2 is YFSETQ. CDR3 amino acids: CASSSGWTSIYNEQFF. The CDR3 DNA reads as TGCGCCAGCAGCTCGGGGTGGACTAGCATCTACAATGAGCAGTTCTTC.

The chain links TRBV2 to TRBJ2-4; perhaps TRBD1 as D (5 bases). Germline CDR1 reads SNHLY; CDR2 reads FYNNEI. Trimming left V 4 bases short and J 6 bases short, with 7 bases between. CDR3 length: 12 amino acids. The CDR3 nucleotides are TGTGCCAGCAGTGCAGACAGAAACATTCAGTACTTC. Protein: CASSADRNIQYF.

This rearrangement joins TRBV5-1 to TRBJ2-3; 7 bases are shared with TRBD2. The CDR3 extends over 13 amino acids. Germline CDR1 reads SGHRS; CDR2 reads YFSETQ. J gave up 3 bases and V 4 bases, and 2 bases lay outside the gene matches. DNA for the CDR3: TGCGCCAGCAGCGGAGCGGGAACAGATACGCAGTATTTT. It codes for CASSGAGTDTQYF.

The rearrangement uses TRBV6-5 and TRBJ2-5, with D tentatively TRBD2 (5 bases). There are 13 residues in the CDR3. Germline values: CDR1 MNHEY, CDR2 SVGAGI. Trimming shortened V by 3 bases and J by 1 base, and 6 bases separated the two germline ends. The DNA of the CDR3 is TGTGCCAGCAGTTATGGACTCCAAGAGACCCAGTACTTC. Translating gives CASSYGLQETQYF.

The rearrangement joins TRBV30 to TRBJ1-3, with D perhaps TRBD1 (6 bases). V shed 3 bases and J shed 6 bases, with 15 bases lying between them. The CDR3 totals 14 residues. Per the germline V gene, CDR1 is GTSNPN and CDR2 is SVGIG (reference sequence). The DNA for the CDR3 is TGTGCCTGGAGCACCACAGGGATCGCAAACACCATATATTTT. Translation: CAWSTTGIANTIYF.

J is TRBJ1-3 and V is TRBV6-1; D is unclear. From germline, CDR1 is MNHNS and CDR2 SASEGT. CDR3 length: 13 amino acids. V was shortened by 4 bases and J by 5 bases, with 9 bases between the two germline ends. CDR3: CASSAQRRNTIYF. The CDR3 region has the DNA TGTGCCAGCAGTGCTCAGCGAAGAAACACCATATATTTT.

V is TRBV6-1 and J is TRBJ2-3; tentative D call: TRBD1 (5 bases). The germline gives CDR1 MNHNS, CDR2 SASEGT. The V gene lost 4 bases and the J gene lost 2 bases, with 16 bases spanning the gap. The CDR3 is made up of 16 amino acids. The CDR3 spells CASSALGRASTDTQYF. The CDR3 DNA is TGTGCCAGCAGTGCCCTGGGGCGCGCCTCCACAGATACGCAGTATTTT.

The chain links TRBV27 to TRBJ1-1; no clear D. The germline V gene has CDR1 MNHEY and CDR2 SMNVEV (reference sequence). CDR3 length: 12 residues. The V end was cut by 3 bases, the J end by 7 bases, with 9 bases between. CDR3 sequence: CASSLPAGEAFF. The DNA of the CDR3 is TGTGCCAGCAGTTTGCCCGCAGGTGAAGCTTTCTTT.

The chain is built from TRBV19 and TRBJ1-4; 7 bases line up with TRBD1. Trimming cost V 4 bases and J 1 base; bases outside gene matches: 3. Germline V gene lookup returns CDR1 LNHDA and CDR2 SQIVND (reference sequence). This CDR3 contains 15 residues. CDR3 nucleotides: TGTGCCAGTAGTACGGACAGGCGAACTAATGAAAAACTGTTTTTT. Protein product: CASSTDRRTNEKLFF.

The chain joins TRBV4-2 to TRBJ1-2; 8 bases line up with TRBD1. Germline assignment: CDR1 LGHNA and CDR2 YNFKEQ. The V segment lost 4 bases and the J segment 5 bases; nucleotides outside the gene matches: 15. CDR3 length equals 17 residues. This chain's CDR3 is CASSPGGRGPAAYGYTF. The CDR3 nucleotides are TGTGCCAGCAGCCCGGGGGGCAGGGGGCCGGCCGCATATGGCTACACCTTC.

As regards this clone: Other DNA sequences within the sample encode an identical CDR3. The J gene is TRBJ2-1, the V gene TRBV5-4; 7 nucleotides match TRBD1. The CDR3 extends over 13 amino acids. The V and J ends lost 0 bases and 8 bases, in that order; junction bases with no gene match: 2. Germline CDR1 and CDR2: SGHNT and YYREEE (reference sequence). The CDR3 region has the DNA TGTGCCAGCAGCTTGGATACAGGGGATGAGCAGTTCTTC. Encoded protein: CASSLDTGDEQFF.

This chain joins TRBV29-1 and TRBJ1-1, with 7 bases fitting TRBD1. From germline, CDR1 is SQVTM and CDR2 ANQGSEA. The junction had 7 bases not matched to a gene; V was cut back by 5 bases and J by 1 base. CDR3 length: 14 amino acids. CDR3 sequence (DNA): TGCAGCGTTTGGGGTCGACAGGGGAACACTGAAGCTTTCTTT. Its protein is CSVWGRQGNTEAFF.

The chain employs TRBV11-2 and TRBJ2-7; 9 nucleotides align to TRBD2. Losses at the gene ends were 3 bases for V and 0 bases for J; bases not matched to a gene: 15. Germline V CDR1 and CDR2: SGHAT, FQNNGV. There are 19 residues in the CDR3. The CDR3 loop reads CASSFNLGAGGLPSYEQYF. DNA of the CDR3: TGTGCCAGCAGCTTTAATTTAGGAGCGGGAGGACTCCCCTCCTACGAGCAGTACTTC.

With respect to this clone: The sample carries other DNA sequences with the same CDR3. The chain uses TRBV28 and TRBJ2-2; 8 positions match TRBD1. This CDR3 is built from 14 residues. The germline gives CDR1 MDHEN, CDR2 SYDVKM. With V trimmed by 5 bases and J by 6 bases, 5 bases remained unmatched. CDR3 sequence reads: CASSPDRGAGELFF. CDR3 nucleotide sequence: TGTGCCAGCAGTCCCGACAGGGGTGCCGGGGAGCTGTTTTTT.

The V and J genes are TRBV4-1 and TRBJ1-2; D is possibly TRBD1 (5 bases). Per the germline V gene, CDR1 is MGHRA and CDR2 is YSYEKL. Trimming cost V 0 bases and J 3 bases, with 11 bases left between them. The CDR3 length is 15 residues. The CDR3 sequence: CASSQEQQADYGYTF. In DNA form, the CDR3 reads TGCGCCAGCAGCCAAGAGCAACAGGCGGACTATGGCTACACCTTC.

This sequence joins TRBV5-6 and TRBJ2-6; possibly TRBD2 for D (5 bases). The CDR3 totals 16 residues. The V and J ends lost 4 bases and 2 bases respectively, with 13 bases between them. Germline V lookup: CDR1 SGHDT, CDR2 YYEEEE. CDR3 nucleotides: TGTGCCAGCAGCACCGAGGGCAGTACTGGGGCCAACGTCCTGACTTTC. As protein: CASSTEGSTGANVLTF.